The sequence of this T cell receptor beta chain was determined in a study of T cell responses to AZD1222 COVID-19 vaccine. Trimming cost V 5 bases and J 0 bases, with 11 bases left between them. The germline gives CDR1 SGHAT, CDR2 FQNNGV. This CDR3 contains 15 residues. The protocol was immunoSEQ multiplex PCR, while the TCRdb copy is restricted to in-frame clones and leaves out a portion. This table has 150,000 to 200,000 clones, approximately 90% appearing once. This TCR was recovered from an adult who received the AZD1222 COVID-19 vaccine. This material consisted of peripheral blood, taken 28 days after the second AZD1222 dose. The chain combines TRBV11-2 with TRBJ2-1; the D is unclear. CDR3: CASSAHMSSYNEQFF. As DNA, the CDR3 is TGTGCCAGCAGCGCCCACATGAGCTCCTACAATGAGCAGTTCTTC.